The 8 T cell receptor beta chains given below trace back to one sample, sequenced in a study of blood T cell repertoires in COVID-19. Assay: immunoSEQ multiplex PCR; the TCRdb copy retains only in-frame clones and omits some. This sample has about 31,000 clones, with roughly 88% found just once. Material for sequencing was peripheral blood. The source of these receptors is a man aged 60 to 75 with COVID-19, enrolled during active disease.

The V and J genes are TRBV28 and TRBJ1-1; D call uncertain. V lost 10 bases to trimming and J lost 4 bases, with 19 bases between them. The germline gives CDR1 MDHEN, CDR2 SYDVKM. The CDR3 spans 14 residues. As DNA, the CDR3 is TGTGCCACAAACTTGGACTCCTACGGCACTGAAGCTTTCTTT. This sequence encodes CATNLDSYGTEAFF.

This chain links TRBV25-1 with TRBJ1-5, with no clear D. Deletions cut 1 base from V and 3 bases from J, with 16 bases between. CDR3 size: 17 residues. Germline lookup yields CDR1 MGHDK and CDR2 SYGVNS. CDR3 sequence reads: CASSELNPSPDNQPQHF. DNA for the CDR3: TGTGCCAGCAGTGAATTAAACCCCAGTCCAGACAATCAGCCCCAGCATTTT.

This chain joins TRBV6-5 and TRBJ1-1; the D is unclear. The CDR3 is 11 residues long. CDR1 is MNHEY, CDR2 SVGAGI, per germline. V was trimmed by 8 bases and J by 3 bases, leaving 7 bases between them. CDR3 loop: CASLSDTEAFF. The CDR3 DNA sequence: TGTGCCAGCCTTTCCGACACTGAAGCTTTCTTT.

The chain carries TRBV3-1 (or the pseudogene TRBV3-2) and TRBJ2-2; D is perhaps TRBD1 (6 bases). CDR1 is LGHDT and CDR2 is YNNKEL in the germline V gene (reference sequence). The CDR3 spans 17 residues. The V end was cut by 3 bases, the J end by 2 bases, with 16 bases between. The CDR3 bases are TGTGCCAGCAGCCACCTCTCAACAGGGATCAACACCGGGGAGCTGTTTTTT. It is translated as CASSHLSTGINTGELFF.

The chain has TRBV7-9 and TRBJ1-1, with D unresolved. CDR1 and CDR2 from the germline V gene are SEHNR and FQNEAQ (reference sequence). Between the trimmed V and J ends, which lost 4 bases and 8 bases, there was a span of 14 bases. This CDR3 spans 13 amino acids. For the CDR3, the DNA is TGTGCCAGCAGCTCAGTATCTCAATCCGAAGCTTTCTTT. This sequence encodes CASSSVSQSEAFF.

J is TRBJ2-1 and V is TRBV24-1, with D unresolved. The CDR3 has 14 residues. From germline, CDR1 is KGHDR and CDR2 SFDVKD. Trimming stripped 3 bases from V and 8 bases from J, with 13 bases between. CDR3 loop: CATSDRGTQDEQFF. In nucleotides, the CDR3 is TGTGCCACCAGTGATCGTGGCACCCAGGATGAGCAGTTCTTC.

The count of this clone is one. V usage is TRBV4-2 and J usage is TRBJ2-3; TRBD2 agrees at 14 bases. With 1 base clipped from V and 4 bases from J, the junction kept 1 base outside the gene matches. The CDR3 covers 16 residues. CDR1 and CDR2 (germline): LGHNA, YNFKEQ. The DNA of the CDR3 is TGTGCCAGCAGCCAAGGACTAGCGGGAGGGCCAGATACGCAGTATTTT. It is translated as CASSQGLAGGPDTQYF.

This rearrangement joins TRBV5-1 to TRBJ2-1; D may be TRBD1 (8 bases). This CDR3 region has 17 residues. V dropped 0 bases and J dropped 5 bases, with 18 bases sitting between them. Germline CDR1 is SGHRS and CDR2 is YFSETQ. The CDR3 region has the DNA TGCGCCAGCAGCTTGGCCGGGAGGACAGGGCGGGACAATGAGCAGTTCTTC. This gives the protein CASSLAGRTGRDNEQFF.